Below are 32 T cell receptor beta chains sequenced from a single sample in a study of T cell changes during pregnancy in multiple sclerosis. Sequencing was performed with immunoSEQ multiplex PCR; in TCRdb, only in-frame clones are kept and a portion is missing. The repertoire holds some 60,000 clones, with more than 75% as singletons. Sequences were obtained from peripheral blood from another person, used as feeder cells. The receptor set was obtained from a human donor whose cells served as feeder cells for cultures in a pregnancy study.

This rearrangement joins TRBV5-4 to TRBJ2-1; 8 nucleotides align to TRBD2. In germline, CDR1 is SGHNT, CDR2 YYREEE (reference sequence). With V trimmed by 4 bases and J by 4 bases, 4 bases remained unmatched. The CDR3 has 14 residues. CDR3 region: CASSATSAYNEQFF. CDR3 coding DNA: TGTGCCAGCAGCGCGACTAGCGCGTACAATGAGCAGTTCTTC.

This clone turned up a few times. This rearrangement joins TRBV6-1 to TRBJ1-5, with 7 positions matching TRBD1. CDR3 length: 14 residues. CDR1 MNHNS and CDR2 SASEGT come from the germline V gene. V lost 4 bases and J lost 0; bases outside the gene matches: 0. CDR3 bases: TGTGCCAGCAGTGGACAGGGTAGCAATCAGCCCCAGCATTTT. It specifies CASSGQGSNQPQHF.

The chain carries TRBV19 and TRBJ1-5; 10 bases are shared with TRBD1. With V trimmed by 7 bases and J by 3 bases, 15 bases remained unmatched. Germline V gene lookup returns CDR1 LNHDA and CDR2 SQIVND (reference sequence). The CDR3 runs to 18 residues. CDR3 nucleotides: TGTGCCAGTACCAAGACAGGGGGCATTGTACTCGTCAATCAGCCCCAGCATTTT. It encodes CASTKTGGIVLVNQPQHF.

This clone was observed a few times. This chain connects TRBV27 to TRBJ2-1; 7 bases are shared with TRBD2. Germline values: CDR1 MNHEY, CDR2 SMNVEV (reference sequence). With V trimmed by 6 bases and J by 5 bases, 1 base remained unmatched. The CDR3 is made up of 12 amino acids. For the CDR3, the DNA is TGTGCCAGCAGGCTAGCGGACAATGAGCAGTTCTTC. Translation gives CASRLADNEQFF.

This clone came up once. The DNA for the CDR3 is TGCGCCAGCAGTGAGGTTTCAACAGGGGGCTACGAGCAGTACTTC. It codes for CASSEVSTGGYEQYF. The J gene is TRBJ2-7, the V gene TRBV5-1, with 8 bases that match TRBD1. Per the germline V gene, CDR1 is SGHRS and CDR2 is YFSETQ. V lost 5 bases to trimming and J lost 3 bases; unmatched junction nucleotides: 10. The CDR3 runs to 15 residues. Using reference TRBV5-1 and TRBJ2-7 for the parts outside the CDR3, the full variable domain is KAGVTQTPRYLIKTRGQQVTLSCSPISGHRSVSWYQQTPGQGLQFLFEYFSETQRNKGNFPGRFSGRQFSNSRSEMNVSTLELGDSALYLCASSEVSTGGYEQYFGPGTRLTVT.

The chain carries TRBV29-1 and TRBJ1-1, with 7 bases matching TRBD1. The germline V gene encodes CDR1 SQVTM and CDR2 ANQGSEA. V dropped 4 bases and J dropped 0; count of bases not matched to a gene: 5. The CDR3 extends over 14 amino acids. CDR3 nucleotide sequence: TGCAGCGTTGGACAGGGCCCCTTGAACACTGAAGCTTTCTTT. Translating it yields CSVGQGPLNTEAFF. Supplemented by reference TRBV29-1 and TRBJ1-1, the full variable domain reads SAVISQKPSRDICQRGTSLTIQCQVDSQVTMMFWYRQQPGQSLTLIATANQGSEATYESGFVIDKFPISRPNLTFSTLTVSNMSPEDSSIYLCSVGQGPLNTEAFFGQGTRLTVV.

V and J are TRBV5-1 and TRBJ1-1; tentatively, D is TRBD1 (5 bases). V lost 4 bases and J 1 base, leaving 14 bases between the germline ends. CDR1 and CDR2 from the germline V gene are SGHRS and YFSETQ. The CDR3 runs 15 residues. The CDR3 coding sequence is TGCGCCAGCAGCCTAGCCGGGACGGCGAACACTGAAGCTTTCTTT. This codes for CASSLAGTANTEAFF.

The chain has TRBV27 and TRBJ1-1, with 11 positions matching TRBD1. Losses at the gene ends were 4 bases for V and 6 bases for J; bases not matched to a gene: 4. Germline CDR1 MNHEY, CDR2 SMNVEV (reference sequence). CDR3 length equals 14 residues. Here the CDR3 DNA reads TGTGCCAGCAGTTGGGGACAGGGGGAAGCTGAAGCTTTCTTT. It translates to CASSWGQGEAEAFF.

The chain joins TRBV7-9 to TRBJ2-2; D is unresolved. Trimming pared 5 bases from V and 2 bases from J, leaving 6 bases between. CDR1 SEHNR and CDR2 FQNEAQ come from the germline V gene (reference sequence). The CDR3 covers 13 residues. The CDR3 here is CASSIHNTGELFF. The CDR3, as DNA: TGTGCCAGCAGCATCCATAACACCGGGGAGCTGTTTTTT.

A remark on this clone: The junction and the germline gene differ at one end; a read error may be behind it. The gene calls are TRBV7-7 and TRBJ2-7; D is possibly TRBD2 (5 bases). Germline values: CDR1 SSHAT, CDR2 FNYEAQ (reference sequence). The CDR3 spans 14 residues. Here the CDR3 DNA reads TGTGCTAGCAGCTTAGTTAGCGACTCCTACGAGCAGTACTTC. This translates into CASSLVSDSYEQYF.

The genes are TRBV15 and TRBJ2-3, with 8 bases lining up with TRBD2. V dropped 0 bases and J dropped 1; count of bases not matched to a gene: 3. Germline assignment: CDR1 LNHNV and CDR2 YYDKDF (reference sequence). This CDR3 is built from 16 residues. The DNA of the CDR3 is TGTGCCACCAGCAGAGATCTTAGCGGGGGCACAGATACGCAGTATTTT. It codes for CATSRDLSGGTDTQYF. Filled out from reference TRBV15 and TRBJ2-3, the complete variable domain reads DAMVIQNPRYQVTQFGKPVTLSCSQTLNHNVMYWYQQKSSQAPKLLFHYYDKDFNNEADTPDNFQSRRPNTSFCFLDIRSPGLGDTAMYLCATSRDLSGGTDTQYFGPGTRLTVL.

The rearrangement links TRBV13 to TRBJ1-4; the match to TRBD1 covers 7 bases. This CDR3 spans 15 amino acids. With 5 bases clipped from V and 6 bases from J, the junction kept 9 bases outside the gene matches. Germline CDR1 and CDR2: PRHDT and FYEKMQ (reference sequence). The DNA for the CDR3 is TGTGCCAGCAGCAGCAGGGGGGGGTCGGATGAAAAACTGTTTTTT. This translates into CASSSRGGSDEKLFF.

This clone was observed once. The CDR3 loop is CSVEGLGEEQFF. CDR3 nucleotides: TGCAGCGTTGAAGGGCTGGGGGAAGAGCAGTTCTTC. This chain links TRBV29-1 with TRBJ2-1; D is perhaps TRBD1 or TRBD2 (5 bases each). Between the trimmed V and J ends, which lost 1 base and 10 bases, there was a span of 11 bases. The CDR3 runs to 12 residues. CDR1 is SQVTM and CDR2 is ANQGSEA in the germline V gene.

The V and J genes are TRBV5-4 and TRBJ2-3, with D unclear. The germline gives CDR1 SGHNT, CDR2 YYREEE (reference sequence). This CDR3 has 12 residues. Trimming cost V 0 bases and J 6 bases, with 5 bases left between them. DNA for the CDR3: TGTGCCAGCAGCTTGGACAAGGATACGCAGTATTTT. Translating gives CASSLDKDTQYF.

This chain links TRBV2 with TRBJ2-2, with D unresolved. Trimming shortened V by 6 bases and J by 3 bases, and 20 bases separated the two germline ends. The CDR3 sequence is 17 residues long. Germline CDR1 is SNHLY and CDR2 is FYNNEI. The DNA of the CDR3 is TGTGCCAGCAGCCCCAGGTGGTACAGTCAGGACACCGGGGAGCTGTTTTTT. It is translated as CASSPRWYSQDTGELFF.

The CDR3 protein is CASRAELSSYNEQFF. In nucleotides, the CDR3 is TGTGCCAGCAGGGCAGAGCTGAGCTCCTACAATGAGCAGTTCTTC. This chain uses TRBV2 with TRBJ2-1; no definite D call. The CDR3 covers 15 residues. Germline CDR1 and CDR2: SNHLY and FYNNEI. Trimming shortened V by 6 bases and J by 0 bases, and 12 bases separated the two germline ends.

V and J are TRBV2 and TRBJ2-1; 8 bases are shared with TRBD2. Germline loops: CDR1 SNHLY, CDR2 FYNNEI. V trimming: 6 bases; J trimming: 2 bases; junction bases outside the gene matches: 0. The CDR3 sequence is 13 residues long. The CDR3 DNA reads TGTGCCAGCAGCGGGAGGGCCTACAATGAGCAGTTCTTC. Protein: CASSGRAYNEQFF.

The J gene is TRBJ1-2, the V gene TRBV5-1; possibly TRBD1 for D (5 bases). V was trimmed by 2 bases and J by 8 bases, leaving 13 bases between them. CDR3 length: 13 residues. In germline, CDR1 is SGHRS, CDR2 YFSETQ. CDR3 protein: CASSFQAGKGYTF. For the CDR3, the DNA is TGCGCCAGCAGCTTTCAGGCAGGGAAGGGCTACACCTTC.

The rearrangement uses TRBV11-2 and TRBJ2-7, with 7 bases aligning to TRBD1. Germline values: CDR1 SGHAT, CDR2 FQNNGV. V lost 5 bases and J lost 2; bases outside the gene matches: 9. The CDR3 loop spans 15 amino acids. CDR3 sequence (DNA): TGTGCCAGCAGCCTATCACAGGGGCCCGCCTACGAGCAGTACTTC. Its protein is CASSLSQGPAYEQYF.

V gene TRBV5-1 combines with J gene TRBJ2-3; a weak D match, TRBD2 (5 bases). The CDR3 sequence is 16 residues long. Trimming left V 0 bases short and J 0 bases short, with 11 bases between. The V gene's germline CDR1 is SGHRS and CDR2 YFSETQ. This CDR3 is CASSLVPGWSTDTQYF. In DNA, the CDR3 is TGCGCCAGCAGCTTGGTACCGGGATGGAGCACAGATACGCAGTATTTT.

This clone was picked up a small number of times. The chain links TRBV9 to TRBJ1-5, with D hard to call. This CDR3 spans 11 amino acids. Trimming removed 1 base from V and 11 bases from J, with 7 bases in between. CDR1 is SGDLS, CDR2 YYNGEE, per germline. The CDR3, as DNA: TGTGCCAGCAGCGTAAAAATGGCCCAGCATTTT. The encoded protein is CASSVKMAQHF.

In DNA form, the CDR3 reads TGTGCCAGCAGCTTTAATGGAGGAAAGGGAGAAAAACTGTTTTTT. Its protein is CASSFNGGKGEKLFF. This sequence joins TRBV7-8 and TRBJ1-4; D not certain. The germline gives CDR1 SGHVS, CDR2 FQNEAQ. The CDR3 sequence is 15 residues long. V gave up 3 bases and J gave up 8 bases, with 16 bases separating them.

CDR3 loop: CASSPPGTSASSYEQYF. Written as DNA, the CDR3 is TGTGCCAGCTCACCCCCGGGGACTAGCGCCAGCTCCTACGAGCAGTACTTC. J is TRBJ2-7 and V is TRBV18; 10 positions agree with TRBD2. V lost 3 bases and J lost 0; bases outside the gene matches: 8. This CDR3 comprises 17 residues. Per germline, CDR1 KGHSH and CDR2 LQKENI.

This chain connects TRBV18 to TRBJ1-1; D is unclear. Germline V gene sequence: CDR1 KGHSH, CDR2 LQKENI. The ends were cut back, 6 bases at V and 4 bases at J, with 9 bases in the middle. The CDR3 totals 12 residues. The CDR3 loop reads CASSDQVTEAFF. CDR3 DNA sequence: TGTGCCAGCTCTGACCAGGTCACTGAAGCTTTCTTT.

The chain is built from TRBV9 and TRBJ2-1; 7 nucleotides align to TRBD2. Losses at the gene ends were 4 bases for V and 10 bases for J; bases not matched to a gene: 11. The CDR3 is made up of 14 amino acids. Germline V CDR1 and CDR2: SGDLS, YYNGEE. Here the CDR3 reads CASSYFERGGEQFF. CDR3 DNA: TGTGCCAGCAGCTATTTTGAGCGGGGCGGGGAGCAGTTCTTC.

This clone was detected a few times. V and J are TRBV4-2 and TRBJ2-2; the match to TRBD2 covers 14 bases. V shed 5 bases, J shed 7 bases, and the junction held 9 bases outside the gene matches. The CDR3 loop spans 17 amino acids. The germline V gene encodes CDR1 LGHNA and CDR2 YNFKEQ. This CDR3 is CASSYGTSGSGHGELFF. CDR3 nucleotide sequence: TGTGCCAGCAGCTACGGGACTAGCGGGAGCGGGCACGGGGAGCTGTTTTTT.

V gene TRBV18 combines with J gene TRBJ2-7; TRBD2 agrees at 7 bases. V dropped 3 bases and J dropped 2; count of bases not matched to a gene: 7. The germline V gene encodes CDR1 KGHSH and CDR2 LQKENI. This CDR3 contains 15 residues. The CDR3 protein is CASSPQGGGPYEQYF. CDR3 nucleotides: TGTGCCAGCTCACCGCAGGGCGGGGGTCCCTACGAGCAGTACTTC.

The chain has TRBV28 and TRBJ2-2; TRBD1 aligns across 7 bases. V trimming: 6 bases; J trimming: 0 bases; junction bases outside the gene matches: 1. Germline V gene lookup returns CDR1 MDHEN and CDR2 SYDVKM. CDR3 length: 14 amino acids. This CDR3 reads CASRGQPNTGELFF. CDR3 DNA sequence: TGTGCCAGCAGGGGACAGCCGAACACCGGGGAGCTGTTTTTT.

This chain uses TRBV5-1 with TRBJ2-3; D perhaps matches TRBD2 (7 bases). V dropped 3 bases and J dropped 5 bases, with 16 bases sitting between them. There are 15 residues in the CDR3. Per the germline V gene, CDR1 is SGHRS and CDR2 is YFSETQ. The CDR3 region is CASSSNTGGEDTQYF. CDR3 DNA sequence: TGCGCCAGCAGCTCTAACACGGGGGGCGAAGATACGCAGTATTTT.

The chain links TRBV19 to TRBJ1-5; D not certain. The germline CDR1 and CDR2 sequences are LNHDA and SQIVND (reference sequence). The CDR3 spans 16 residues. Trimming stripped 0 bases from V and 4 bases from J, with 13 bases between. DNA of the CDR3: TGTGCCAGTAGTATAGATGGGATAGGTAAGAATCAGCCCCAGCATTTT. Amino acid sequence: CASSIDGIGKNQPQHF.

V and J are TRBV6-1 and TRBJ1-5, with D hard to call. From germline, CDR1 is MNHNS and CDR2 SASEGT. V was clipped by 6 bases and J by 3 bases, with 12 bases between them. This CDR3 contains 14 residues. CDR3 sequence (DNA): TGTGCCAGCAGCCCGGACCGACTCAATCAGCCCCAGCATTTT. It specifies CASSPDRLNQPQHF.

Only one count was recorded for this clone. The V gene is TRBV5-1, the J gene TRBJ1-1, with 7 bases aligning to TRBD1. J was trimmed by 0 bases and V by 2 bases; bases with no gene match: 1. The germline V gene encodes CDR1 SGHRS and CDR2 YFSETQ. The CDR3 totals 14 residues. CDR3 protein: CASSLGQVNTEAFF. CDR3 nucleotides: TGCGCCAGCAGCTTAGGACAGGTGAACACTGAAGCTTTCTTT.